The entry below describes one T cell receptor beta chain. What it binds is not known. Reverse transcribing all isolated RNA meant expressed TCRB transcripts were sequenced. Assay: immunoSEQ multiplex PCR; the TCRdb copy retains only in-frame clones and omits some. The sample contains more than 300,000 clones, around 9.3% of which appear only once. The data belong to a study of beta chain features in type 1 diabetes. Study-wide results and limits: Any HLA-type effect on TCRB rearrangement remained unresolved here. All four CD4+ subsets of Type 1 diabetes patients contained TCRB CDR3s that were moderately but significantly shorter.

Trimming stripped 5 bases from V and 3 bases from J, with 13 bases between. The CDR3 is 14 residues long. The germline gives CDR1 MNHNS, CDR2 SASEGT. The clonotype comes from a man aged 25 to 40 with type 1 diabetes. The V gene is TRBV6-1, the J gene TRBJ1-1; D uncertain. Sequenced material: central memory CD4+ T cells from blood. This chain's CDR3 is CASSWGKTDTEAFF. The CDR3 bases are TGTGCCAGCAGTTGGGGAAAAACGGACACTGAAGCTTTCTTT.